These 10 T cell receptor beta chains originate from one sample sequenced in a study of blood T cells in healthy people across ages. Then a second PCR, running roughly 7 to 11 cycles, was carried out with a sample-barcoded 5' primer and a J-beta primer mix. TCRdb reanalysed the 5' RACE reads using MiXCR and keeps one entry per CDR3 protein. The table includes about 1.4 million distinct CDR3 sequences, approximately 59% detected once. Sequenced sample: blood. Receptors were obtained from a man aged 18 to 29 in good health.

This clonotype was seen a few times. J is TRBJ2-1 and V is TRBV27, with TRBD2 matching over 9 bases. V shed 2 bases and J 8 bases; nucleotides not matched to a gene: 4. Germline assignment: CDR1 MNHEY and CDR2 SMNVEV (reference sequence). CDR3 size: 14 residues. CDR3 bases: TGTGCCAGCAGTTTAGCGGGAGGGGTGGATGAGCAGTTCTTC. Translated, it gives CASSLAGGVDEQFF.

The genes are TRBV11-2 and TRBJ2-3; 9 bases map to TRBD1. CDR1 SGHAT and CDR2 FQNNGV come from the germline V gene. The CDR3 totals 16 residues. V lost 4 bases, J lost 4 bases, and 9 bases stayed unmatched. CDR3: CASSSRWDRDADTQYF. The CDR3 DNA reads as TGTGCCAGCAGCTCCAGATGGGACAGGGATGCAGATACGCAGTATTTT.

The CDR3 loop is CASSVGGGTHEQYF. The DNA for the CDR3 is TGTGCCAGCAGCGTAGGAGGGGGGACTCACGAGCAGTACTTC. This chain connects TRBV9 to TRBJ2-7; possibly TRBD1 or TRBD2 for D (6 bases each). The germline CDR1 and CDR2 sequences are SGDLS and YYNGEE. V was clipped by 0 bases and J by 5 bases, with 12 bases between them. The CDR3 runs to 14 residues. Variable domain in full (rest from reference TRBV9 and TRBJ2-7): DSGVTQTPKHLITATGQRVTLRCSPRSGDLSVYWYQQSLDQGLQFLIQYYNGEERAKGNILERFSAQQFPDLHSELNLSSLELGDSALYFCASSVGGGTHEQYFGPGTRLTVT.

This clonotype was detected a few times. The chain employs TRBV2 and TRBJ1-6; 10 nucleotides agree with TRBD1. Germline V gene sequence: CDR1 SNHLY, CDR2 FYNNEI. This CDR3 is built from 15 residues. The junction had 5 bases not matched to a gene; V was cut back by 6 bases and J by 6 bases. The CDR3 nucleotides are TGTGCCAGCAGGGGACAGGGGAGTCGTAATTCACCCCTCCACTTT. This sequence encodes CASRGQGSRNSPLHF.

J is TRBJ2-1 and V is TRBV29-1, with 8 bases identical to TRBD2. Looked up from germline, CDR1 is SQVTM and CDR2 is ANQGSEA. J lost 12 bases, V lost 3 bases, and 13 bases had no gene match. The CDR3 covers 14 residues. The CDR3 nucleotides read TGCAGCGTTGAGCCCGGTCGAGCGGGGGTGGGGCAGTTCTTC. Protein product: CSVEPGRAGVGQFF.

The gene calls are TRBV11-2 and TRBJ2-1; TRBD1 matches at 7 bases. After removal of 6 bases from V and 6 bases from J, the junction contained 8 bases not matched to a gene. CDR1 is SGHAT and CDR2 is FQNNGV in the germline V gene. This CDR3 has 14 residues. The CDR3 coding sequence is TGTGCCAGCAGAGGACAGGCGCATAGCAATGAGCAGTTCTTC. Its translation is CASRGQAHSNEQFF.

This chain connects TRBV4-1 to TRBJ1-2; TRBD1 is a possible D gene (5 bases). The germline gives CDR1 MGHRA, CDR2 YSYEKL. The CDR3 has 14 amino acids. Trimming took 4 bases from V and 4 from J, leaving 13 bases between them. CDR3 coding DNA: TGCGCCAGCAGCCGGGGACGGCAGATCTATGGCTACACCTTC. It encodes CASSRGRQIYGYTF.

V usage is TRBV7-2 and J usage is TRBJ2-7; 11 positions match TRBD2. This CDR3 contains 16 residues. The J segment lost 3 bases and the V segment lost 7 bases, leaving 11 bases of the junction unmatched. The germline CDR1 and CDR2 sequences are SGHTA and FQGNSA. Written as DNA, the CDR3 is TGTGCCAGCACCCTAGGGGGGGGGACTAGCGGCTACGAGCAGTACTTC. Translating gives CASTLGGGTSGYEQYF.

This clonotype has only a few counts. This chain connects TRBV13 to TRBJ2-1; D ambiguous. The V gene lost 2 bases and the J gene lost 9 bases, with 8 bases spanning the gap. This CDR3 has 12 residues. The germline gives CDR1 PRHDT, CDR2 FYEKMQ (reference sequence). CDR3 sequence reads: CASSLSSSEQFF. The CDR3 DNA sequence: TGTGCCAGCAGCTTATCAAGTAGTGAGCAGTTCTTC.

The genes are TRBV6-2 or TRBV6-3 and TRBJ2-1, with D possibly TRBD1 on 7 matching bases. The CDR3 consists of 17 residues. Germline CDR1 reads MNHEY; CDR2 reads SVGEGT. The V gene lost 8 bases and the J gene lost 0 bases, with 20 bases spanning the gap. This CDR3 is CASGKDRDFSSYNEQFF. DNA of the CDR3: TGTGCCAGCGGAAAAGACAGGGACTTTAGCTCCTACAATGAGCAGTTCTTC.